Below, 25 T cell receptor beta chains from the same sample are listed, as sequenced in a study of beta chain features in type 1 diabetes. Sequencing targeted expressed TCRB transcripts, as all isolated RNA had been reverse transcribed. Profiling relied on immunoSEQ multiplex PCR, and the TCRdb table lists in-frame clones only, not all of them. This table holds under 800,000 clones, around 15% found once. The sample taken for sequencing was naive CD4+ T cells from blood. These receptors were obtained from a man aged 18 to 30 in good health.

Notes on this clone: The junction differs from germline at one of its ends, possibly a read error. CDR3 amino acids: CASSLDGGANVLTF. CDR3 in DNA: TGTGCCAGCAGCTTGGATGGTGGGGCCAACGTCCTGACTTTC. V usage is TRBV5-1 and J usage is TRBJ2-6; D gene unclear. This CDR3 region has 14 residues. CDR1 and CDR2 (germline): SGHRS, YFSETQ.

This clone occurred a few times. J is TRBJ1-2 and V is TRBV6-5; D remains ambiguous. Germline V lookup: CDR1 MNHEY, CDR2 SVGAGI. Trimming took off 6 bases at V and 6 bases at J, with 11 bases between the two ends. CDR3 length: 12 residues. The CDR3 DNA follows: TGTGCCAGCAGGTTTGCGTCCGATGGCTACACCTTC. The encoded protein is CASRFASDGYTF.

This chain links TRBV7-3 with TRBJ2-1, with D tentatively TRBD1 (6 bases). The CDR3 has 13 residues. The germline V gene has CDR1 SGHTA and CDR2 FQGTGA. V shed 3 bases and J shed 7 bases, with 10 bases lying between them. The DNA of the CDR3 is TGTGCCAGCAGCTTGGCAACAGGGAATGAGCAGTTCTTC. It yields the protein CASSLATGNEQFF.

The V gene is TRBV9, the J gene TRBJ1-3, with D perhaps TRBD1 (6 bases). The V gene's germline CDR1 is SGDLS and CDR2 YYNGEE. V was trimmed by 0 bases and J by 0 bases, leaving 22 bases between them. This CDR3 has 20 amino acids. This CDR3 reads CASSVEGTTVQGISGNTIYF. DNA of the CDR3: TGTGCCAGCAGCGTAGAGGGAACGACGGTTCAGGGGATCTCTGGAAACACCATATATTTT.

The chain joins TRBV7-9 to TRBJ1-1, with D tentatively TRBD1 (5 bases). This CDR3 spans 16 amino acids. The V gene's germline CDR1 is SEHNR and CDR2 FQNEAQ (reference sequence). V lost 7 bases to trimming and J lost 3 bases, with 21 bases between them. The CDR3 spells CASNPSVGPRDTEAFF. The CDR3 DNA is TGTGCCAGCAACCCTAGTGTGGGGCCCCGGGACACTGAAGCTTTCTTT.

This clone was counted between two and nine times. The chain links TRBV6-5 to TRBJ2-5, with D perhaps TRBD2 (5 bases). Germline V gene data show CDR1 as MNHEY and CDR2 as SVGAGI. This CDR3 contains 11 residues. Trimming removed 6 bases at V and 5 bases at J, with 7 bases between. The CDR3 loop is CASSGLETQYF. CDR3 DNA sequence: TGTGCCAGCAGCGGACTGGAGACCCAGTACTTC.

This clone was counted a few times. The chain uses TRBV27 and TRBJ1-1; TRBD1 might be the D (5 bases). The CDR3 has 14 amino acids. Per the germline V gene, CDR1 is MNHEY and CDR2 is SMNVEV (reference sequence). Trimming removed 5 bases from V and 12 bases from J, with 22 bases in between. The CDR3 sequence: CASSLQFRDPTTFF. The CDR3 nucleotides are TGTGCCAGCAGTCTCCAATTCCGGGACCCCACAACTTTCTTT.

V and J are TRBV9 and TRBJ1-3; D not certain. The CDR3 loop spans 17 amino acids. The V gene's germline CDR1 is SGDLS and CDR2 YYNGEE. Trimming pared 0 bases from V and 5 bases from J, leaving 18 bases between. The CDR3 region has the DNA TGTGCCAGCAGCGTAGGAGGCACGGGTGCCGGCCGAAACACCATATATTTT. The encoded protein is CASSVGGTGAGRNTIYF.

The V and J genes are TRBV29-1 and TRBJ1-1, with D possibly TRBD1 on 6 matching bases. V was clipped by 7 bases and J by 10 bases, with 10 bases between them. The length of the CDR3 is 9 residues. CDR1 SQVTM and CDR2 ANQGSEA come from the germline V gene. CDR3 in DNA: TGCAGCGCCGAGGGGGGAGCTTTCTTT. Translation: CSAEGGAFF.

This rearrangement joins TRBV18 to TRBJ2-7, with D possibly matching TRBD2 (5 bases). CDR3 length equals 13 residues. Germline V gene lookup returns CDR1 KGHSH and CDR2 LQKENI. Trimming removed 1 base from V and 3 bases from J, with 7 bases in between. CDR3 in amino acids: CASSPRGLYEQYF. CDR3 coding DNA: TGTGCCAGCTCACCACGTGGACTCTACGAGCAGTACTTC.

The chain joins TRBV6-5 to TRBJ1-1; tentative D call: TRBD1 (5 bases). This CDR3 comprises 13 residues. The germline CDR1 and CDR2 sequences are MNHEY and SVGAGI. The V gene lost 6 bases and the J gene lost 1 base, with 9 bases spanning the gap. CDR3 loop: CASRRQRNTEAFF. In DNA form, the CDR3 reads TGTGCCAGCAGACGACAGCGGAACACTGAAGCTTTCTTT.

This clone was found a few times. The chain has TRBV7-9 and TRBJ1-1; no clear D. The CDR3 is made up of 13 amino acids. V dropped 5 bases and J dropped 1 base, with 8 bases sitting between them. Germline V gene lookup returns CDR1 SEHNR and CDR2 FQNEAQ (reference sequence). The CDR3 sequence: CASSARENTEAFF. CDR3 sequence (DNA): TGTGCCAGCAGCGCACGGGAGAACACTGAAGCTTTCTTT.

This clone was detected only a few times. This chain joins TRBV7-9 and TRBJ2-7; 10 positions agree with TRBD2. This CDR3 comprises 15 residues. Germline V gives CDR1 SEHNR, CDR2 FQNEAQ (reference sequence). With V trimmed by 5 bases and J by 6 bases, 10 bases remained unmatched. The CDR3 nucleotides read TGTGCCAGCAGCCCGGGTCCTAGCGGGAGTGCCGAGCAGTACTTC. Its translation is CASSPGPSGSAEQYF.

This clone was found a few times. V gene TRBV29-1 combines with J gene TRBJ1-4, with TRBD1 matching over 7 bases. V lost 3 bases, J lost 8 bases, and 3 bases stayed unmatched. This CDR3 spans 12 amino acids. Germline V gene sequence: CDR1 SQVTM, CDR2 ANQGSEA. This CDR3 reads CSVDQGGEKLFF. CDR3 in DNA: TGCAGCGTTGATCAGGGGGGCGAAAAACTGTTTTTT.

This clone was seen more than once but under ten times. The chain recombines TRBV4-1 with TRBJ1-5, with D tentatively TRBD1 (6 bases). This CDR3 has 16 residues. The ends were cut back, 6 bases at V and 1 base at J, with 16 bases in the middle. CDR1 MGHRA and CDR2 YSYEKL come from the germline V gene. This CDR3 is CASRPQGPGSNQPQHF. CDR3 sequence (DNA): TGCGCCAGCAGACCTCAGGGGCCGGGGAGCAATCAGCCCCAGCATTTT.

This clone was counted only a few times. This sample also contains other DNA sequences that code for the same CDR3. The chain is built from TRBV9 and TRBJ2-3, with 7 bases that match TRBD1. V was pared by 2 bases and J by 0 bases, with 0 bases of the junction left unmatched. The CDR3 loop spans 14 amino acids. In germline, CDR1 is SGDLS, CDR2 YYNGEE. The CDR3 protein is CASSVRGSTDTQYF. CDR3 DNA sequence: TGTGCCAGCAGCGTCAGGGGGAGCACAGATACGCAGTATTTT.

V usage is TRBV28 and J usage is TRBJ2-7; 7 nucleotides line up with TRBD1. The J segment lost 2 bases and the V segment lost 1 base, leaving 2 bases of the junction unmatched. The CDR3 sequence is 14 residues long. The germline V gene encodes CDR1 MDHEN and CDR2 SYDVKM. CDR3 nucleotides: TGTGCCAGCAGTTTATACGACAGGGCCTACGAGCAGTACTTC. This sequence encodes CASSLYDRAYEQYF.

This sequence joins TRBV9 and TRBJ2-5; TRBD2 matches at 9 bases. Germline V CDR1 and CDR2: SGDLS, YYNGEE. The CDR3 consists of 15 residues. V shed 3 bases and J 4 bases; nucleotides not matched to a gene: 7. The CDR3 spells CASSALGGRAETQYF. The CDR3 DNA follows: TGTGCCAGCAGCGCCTTAGGCGGGAGGGCAGAGACCCAGTACTTC.

This chain uses TRBV5-4 with TRBJ1-1, with D uncertain. V lost 1 base, J lost 4 bases, and 8 bases lay in between. The CDR3 is 13 amino acids. The germline gives CDR1 SGHNT, CDR2 YYREEE (reference sequence). CDR3 in amino acids: CASSLRDSTEAFF. The CDR3 nucleotides read TGTGCCAGCAGCTTGAGGGATAGCACTGAAGCTTTCTTT.

This clone was counted between two and nine times. The chain recombines TRBV5-4 with TRBJ2-2, with TRBD1 identical over 9 bases. Per the germline V gene, CDR1 is SGHNT and CDR2 is YYREEE (reference sequence). V lost 4 bases and J lost 0; bases outside the gene matches: 7. The CDR3 totals 17 residues. Here the CDR3 DNA reads TGTGCCAGCAGCGCACCGGGACAGGGTACGAACACCGGGGAGCTGTTTTTT. Translated: CASSAPGQGTNTGELFF.

The rearrangement uses TRBV7-2 and TRBJ2-3, with 9 bases lining up with TRBD1. The germline CDR1 and CDR2 sequences are SGHTA and FQGNSA. V gave up 3 bases and J gave up 1 base; unmatched junction bases: 2. This CDR3 spans 15 amino acids. CDR3 nucleotides: TGTGCCAGCAGCTTGAGGGACAGGGGCACAGATACGCAGTATTTT. Protein: CASSLRDRGTDTQYF.

V usage is TRBV20-1 and J usage is TRBJ1-4; D is unclear. The CDR3 consists of 11 residues. Trimming cost V 6 bases and J 7 bases, with 9 bases left between them. Germline lookup yields CDR1 DFQATT and CDR2 SNEGSKA (reference sequence). The CDR3 nucleotides are TGCAGTGCCCTCTGGGCTGAAAAACTGTTTTTT. Its protein is CSALWAEKLFF.

This chain links TRBV21-1 with TRBJ2-1. TRBV21-1 is marked as a pseudogene. This CDR3 has 17 amino acids. This CDR3 is CASSKLPGRSSYNEQFF. The CDR3 DNA is TGTGCCAGCAGCAAACTCCCCGGGCGTAGCTCCTACAATGAGCAGTTCTTC.

This clone was seen a few times. The rearrangement links TRBV7-2 to TRBJ1-4; D unclear. Trimming shortened V by 5 bases and J by 0 bases, and 7 bases separated the two germline ends. The CDR3 sequence is 14 residues long. Germline V gives CDR1 SGHTA, CDR2 FQGNSA. CDR3 amino acids: CASSRRATNEKLFF. The CDR3 DNA sequence: TGTGCCAGCAGCCGGAGGGCAACTAATGAAAAACTGTTTTTT.

The chain has TRBV19 and TRBJ2-7; 8 positions agree with TRBD1. The CDR3 sequence is 17 residues long. V dropped 5 bases and J dropped 0; count of bases not matched to a gene: 12. Germline V lookup: CDR1 LNHDA, CDR2 SQIVND (reference sequence). The CDR3 coding sequence is TGTGCCAGTAGTCACTTTCCGGACAGGGTTGACTCCTACGAGCAGTACTTC. This encodes CASSHFPDRVDSYEQYF.